This T cell receptor beta chain came from a study of T cells after yellow fever vaccination. Whole-study results and caveats: The presence of abundant clonotypes contaminating from the bulk population was possible in FACS-sorted repertoires.

For this clonotype: The antigen is not known.

Germline V gene lookup returns CDR1 SGHTA and CDR2 FQGNSA. V lost 6 bases and J 4 bases, leaving 8 bases between the germline ends. The CDR3 length is 12 residues. TCRdb reprocessed the 5' RACE reads via MiXCR and lists one record per CDR3 protein. Of about 630,000 distinct CDR3 sequences in the sample, approximately 13% were seen once. This receptor was obtained from a man in his thirties or forties who received the YFV17D yellow fever vaccine. The chain recombines TRBV7-2 with TRBJ2-3; D ambiguous. The input for sequencing was PBMCs, taken on the day of the yellow fever booster vaccination. Here the CDR3 reads CASRLISDTQYF. The CDR3 DNA reads as TGTGCCAGCAGACTAATCTCAGATACGCAGTATTTT. The full variable domain, its missing parts supplied by reference TRBV7-2 and TRBJ2-3, is GAGVSQSPSNKVTEKGKDVELRCDPISGHTALYWYRQSLGQGLEFLIYFQGNSAPDKSGLPSDRFSAERTGGSVSTLTIQRTQQEDSAVYLCASRLISDTQYFGPGTRLTVL.